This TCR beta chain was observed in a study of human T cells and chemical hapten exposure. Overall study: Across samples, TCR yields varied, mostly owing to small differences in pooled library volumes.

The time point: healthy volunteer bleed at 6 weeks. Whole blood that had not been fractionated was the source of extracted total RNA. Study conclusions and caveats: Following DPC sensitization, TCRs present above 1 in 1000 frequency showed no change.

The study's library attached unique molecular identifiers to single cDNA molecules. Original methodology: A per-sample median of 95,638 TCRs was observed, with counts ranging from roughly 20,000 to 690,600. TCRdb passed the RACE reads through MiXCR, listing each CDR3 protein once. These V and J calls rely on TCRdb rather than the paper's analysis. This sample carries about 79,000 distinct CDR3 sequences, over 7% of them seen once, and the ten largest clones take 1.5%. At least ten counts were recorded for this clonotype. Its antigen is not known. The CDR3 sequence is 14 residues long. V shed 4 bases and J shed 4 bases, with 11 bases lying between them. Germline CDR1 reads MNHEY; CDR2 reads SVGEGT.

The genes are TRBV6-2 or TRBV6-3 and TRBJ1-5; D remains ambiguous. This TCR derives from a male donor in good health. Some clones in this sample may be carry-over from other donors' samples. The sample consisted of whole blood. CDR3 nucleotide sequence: TGTGCCAGCAGTTCGTTCAGAGAAAATCAGCCCCAGCATTTT. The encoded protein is CASSSFRENQPQHF.